The entry that follows covers one T cell receptor beta chain sequence. The sample is drawn from a study of cytomegalovirus exposure and HLA in healthy donors. Trimming at V came to 10 bases and at J to 6 bases, leaving 14 bases not matched to a gene. CDR1 is ENHRY, CDR2 SYGVKD, per germline. The CDR3 loop spans 16 amino acids. Primers included in the PCR were 60 Vbeta and 13 Jbeta primers. Profiling relied on immunoSEQ multiplex PCR, and the TCRdb table lists in-frame clones only, not all of them. The sample records around 170,000 clones, around 78% being singletons. Material: PBMCs. The gene calls are TRBV10-3 and TRBJ1-5; 11 positions agree with TRBD1. The sequence came from a middle-aged woman in good health and CMV-seropositive. The CDR3 loop is CATSGQGGSAGQPQHF. In nucleotides, the CDR3 is TGTGCCACCTCGGGACAGGGGGGTAGCGCCGGTCAGCCCCAGCATTTT.